Shown below are 15 T cell receptor beta chains from a single sample sequenced in a study of OX40 agonist ivuxolimab in advanced cancers. The repertoire was sequenced with immunoSEQ multiplex PCR; TCRdb's copy has only in-frame clones and lacks some. The repertoire consists of under 95,000 clones, with around 84% occurring once and the leading ten covering 15% to 20%. This sample comprised CD4+ or CD8+ T cells sorted from blood, obtained in a trial of the OX40 agonist ivuxolimab. The receptors derive from an adult with an advanced solid tumor such as melanoma, head and neck, liver or kidney cancer.

The V gene is TRBV29-1, the J gene TRBJ1-1, with D possibly TRBD1 on 5 matching bases. Per the germline V gene, CDR1 is SQVTM and CDR2 is ANQGSEA. This CDR3 is built from 13 residues. Deletions cut 4 bases from V and 1 base from J, with 10 bases between. The CDR3 sequence: CSVGRGTNTEAFF. As DNA, the CDR3 is TGCAGCGTTGGGCGGGGGACGAACACTGAAGCTTTCTTT.

This clone appeared a single time. This sequence joins TRBV28 and TRBJ2-1; perhaps TRBD2 as D (6 bases). The CDR3 consists of 14 residues. V shed 8 bases and J shed 5 bases, with 16 bases lying between them. Per germline, CDR1 MDHEN and CDR2 SYDVKM. CDR3 DNA: TGTGCCAGCCTAGGGACTCCCCCGAACAATGAGCAGTTCTTC. Translated, it gives CASLGTPPNNEQFF.

This chain uses TRBV7-6 with TRBJ1-3, with D hard to call. Germline CDR1 SGHVS, CDR2 FNYEAQ. Trimming left V 6 bases short and J 0 bases short, with 21 bases between. The CDR3 length is 18 residues. Here the CDR3 reads CASRSTPGSPLSGNTIYF. CDR3 DNA: TGTGCCAGCAGATCTACCCCGGGCAGTCCACTCTCTGGAAACACCATATATTTT. The whole variable domain, remainder taken from reference TRBV7-6 and TRBJ1-3, is GAGVSQSPRYKVTKRGQDVALRCDPISGHVSLYWYRQALGQGPEFLTYFNYEAQQDKSGLPNDRFSAERPEGSISTLTIQRTEQRDSAMYRCASRSTPGSPLSGNTIYFGEGSWLTVV.

The V call is TRBV6-1, the J call TRBJ2-7; 12 bases align to TRBD2. CDR1 and CDR2 (germline): MNHNS, SASEGT. V was clipped by 4 bases and J by 7 bases; unmatched bases: 11. The CDR3 sequence is 16 residues long. This CDR3 reads CASSAHLLAGGGEQYF. CDR3 coding DNA: TGTGCCAGCAGTGCACACCTACTAGCGGGAGGTGGTGAGCAGTACTTC.

This chain joins TRBV5-5 and TRBJ2-1, with 10 bases identical to TRBD1. The CDR3 is made up of 19 amino acids. CDR1 is SGHKS, CDR2 YYEKEE, per germline (reference sequence). The V segment lost 4 bases and the J segment 0 bases; nucleotides outside the gene matches: 13. The CDR3 bases are TGTGCCAGCAGCACGACAGGGGGCTGGGAGGGACACTCCTACAATGAGCAGTTCTTC. It encodes CASSTTGGWEGHSYNEQFF.

This clone showed up just once. The chain joins TRBV5-1 to TRBJ2-7, with 7 bases matching TRBD1. V lost 0 bases to trimming and J lost 4 bases; unmatched junction nucleotides: 10. The CDR3 spans 16 residues. In germline, CDR1 is SGHRS, CDR2 YFSETQ. In DNA form, the CDR3 reads TGCGCCAGCAGCTTGGGGACAGGATTCGGCCTTTACGAGCAGTACTTC. This translates into CASSLGTGFGLYEQYF. Drawing the rest from reference TRBV5-1 and TRBJ2-7, the complete variable domain is KAGVTQTPRYLIKTRGQQVTLSCSPISGHRSVSWYQQTPGQGLQFLFEYFSETQRNKGNFPGRFSGRQFSNSRSEMNVSTLELGDSALYLCASSLGTGFGLYEQYFGPGTRLTVT.

The rearrangement uses TRBV5-4 and TRBJ2-7; TRBD1 matches at 10 bases. Losses at the gene ends were 0 bases for V and 3 bases for J; bases not matched to a gene: 3. The CDR3 has 15 amino acids. Germline V lookup: CDR1 SGHNT, CDR2 YYREEE (reference sequence). This CDR3 is CASSLAGQGNYEQYF. CDR3 sequence (DNA): TGTGCCAGCAGCTTGGCGGGACAGGGGAACTACGAGCAGTACTTC.

This chain links TRBV7-9 with TRBJ1-1; D gene ambiguous. Germline CDR1 and CDR2: SEHNR and FQNEAQ (reference sequence). This CDR3 contains 16 residues. V was shortened by 8 bases and J by 2 bases, with 21 bases between the two germline ends. The CDR3 bases are TGTGCCAGCGGCCGCCCTCAGACCAGACTTAACACTGAAGCTTTCTTT. Translation gives CASGRPQTRLNTEAFF. Looking up the rest from reference TRBV7-9 and TRBJ1-1 gives the full variable domain: DTGVSQNPRHKITKRGQNVTFRCDPISEHNRLYWYRQTLGQGPEFLTYFQNEAQLEKSRLLSDRFSAERPKGSFSTLEIQRTEQGDSAMYLCASGRPQTRLNTEAFFGQGTRLTVV.

V is TRBV5-1 and J is TRBJ2-5, with TRBD1 identical over 8 bases. This CDR3 contains 15 residues. V trimming: 0 bases; J trimming: 2 bases; junction bases outside the gene matches: 3. Germline values: CDR1 SGHRS, CDR2 YFSETQ. CDR3 coding DNA: TGCGCCAGCAGCTTGGGGGACAGGAGACAAGAGACCCAGTACTTC. This translates into CASSLGDRRQETQYF.

The sample holds a few counts of this clone. V usage is TRBV19 and J usage is TRBJ1-5, with D uncertain. V lost 9 bases to trimming and J lost 4 bases, with 22 bases between them. Germline values: CDR1 LNHDA, CDR2 SQIVND (reference sequence). This CDR3 contains 16 residues. The CDR3 loop is CASIGFGNELNQPQHF. Here the CDR3 DNA reads TGTGCCAGCATAGGATTCGGCAACGAGTTGAATCAGCCCCAGCATTTT.

The chain is built from TRBV19 and TRBJ1-5; D remains unclear. In germline, CDR1 is LNHDA, CDR2 SQIVND (reference sequence). This CDR3 has 17 amino acids. Trimming shortened V by 3 bases and J by 2 bases, and 17 bases separated the two germline ends. CDR3 amino acids: CASSIDQLKVGNQPQHF. The CDR3 bases are TGTGCCAGTAGTATCGACCAGCTCAAGGTAGGCAATCAGCCCCAGCATTTT.

The chain combines TRBV6-5 with TRBJ1-4; no clear D. Germline V gives CDR1 MNHEY, CDR2 SVGAGI. This CDR3 comprises 11 residues. V was shortened by 6 bases and J by 8 bases, with 7 bases between the two germline ends. CDR3 residues: CASSMGEKLFF. CDR3 nucleotide sequence: TGTGCCAGCAGCATGGGGGAAAAACTGTTTTTT.

This chain joins TRBV23-1 and TRBJ1-5; 9 nucleotides match TRBD1. TRBV23-1 counts as an open reading frame of uncertain function. This CDR3 spans 16 amino acids. Losses at the gene ends were 0 bases for V and 4 bases for J; bases not matched to a gene: 4. CDR3 sequence (DNA): TGCGCCAGCAGTCAATCCCCGGGACAGGGAAATCAGCCCCAGCATTTT. This translates into CASSQSPGQGNQPQHF.

The chain links TRBV27 to TRBJ2-1; no clear D gene. The CDR3 has 11 residues. Germline-derived CDR1 and CDR2 are MNHEY and SMNVEV (reference sequence). Deletions cut 6 bases from V and 4 bases from J, with 4 bases between. The CDR3 DNA sequence: TGTGCCAGCAGCCAATACAATGAGCAGTTCTTC. Translation: CASSQYNEQFF.

The chain uses TRBV5-1 and TRBJ2-3, with D possibly being TRBD1 (5 bases). V was pared by 7 bases and J by 5 bases, with 11 bases between. The CDR3 is 12 residues long. Per germline, CDR1 SGHRS and CDR2 YFSETQ. The CDR3 DNA reads TGCGCCAGCTCTTGGGGCGGAGATACGCAGTATTTT. This sequence encodes CASSWGGDTQYF.